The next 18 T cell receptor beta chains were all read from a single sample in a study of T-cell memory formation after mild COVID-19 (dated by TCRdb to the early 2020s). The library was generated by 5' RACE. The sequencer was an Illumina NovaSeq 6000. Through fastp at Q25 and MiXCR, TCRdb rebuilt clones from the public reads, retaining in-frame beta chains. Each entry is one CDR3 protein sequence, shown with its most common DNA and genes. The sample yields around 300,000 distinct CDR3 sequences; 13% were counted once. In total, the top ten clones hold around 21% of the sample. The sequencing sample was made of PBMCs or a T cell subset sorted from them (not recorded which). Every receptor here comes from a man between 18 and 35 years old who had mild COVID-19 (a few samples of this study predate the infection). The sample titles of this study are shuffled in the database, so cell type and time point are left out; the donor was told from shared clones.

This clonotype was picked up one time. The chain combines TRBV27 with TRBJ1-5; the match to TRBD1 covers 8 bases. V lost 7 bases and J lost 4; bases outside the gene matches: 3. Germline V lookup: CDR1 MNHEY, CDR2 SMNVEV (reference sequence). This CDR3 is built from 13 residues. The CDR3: CASKTGVNQPQHF. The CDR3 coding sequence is TGTGCCAGCAAGACAGGGGTGAATCAGCCCCAGCATTTT.

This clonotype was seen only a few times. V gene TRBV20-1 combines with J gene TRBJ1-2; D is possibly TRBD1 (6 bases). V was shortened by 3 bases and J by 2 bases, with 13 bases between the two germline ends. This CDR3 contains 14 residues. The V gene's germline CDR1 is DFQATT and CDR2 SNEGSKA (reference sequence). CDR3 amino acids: CSARRVQGNYGYTF. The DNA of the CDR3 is TGCAGTGCTAGGAGGGTACAGGGAAACTATGGCTACACCTTC.

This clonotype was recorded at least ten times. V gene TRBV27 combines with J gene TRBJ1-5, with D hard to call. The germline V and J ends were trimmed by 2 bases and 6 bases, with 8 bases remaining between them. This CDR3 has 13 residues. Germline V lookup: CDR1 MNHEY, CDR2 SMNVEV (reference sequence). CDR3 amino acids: CASSLDVGQPQHF. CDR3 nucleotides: TGTGCCAGCAGTTTAGATGTGGGTCAGCCCCAGCATTTT.

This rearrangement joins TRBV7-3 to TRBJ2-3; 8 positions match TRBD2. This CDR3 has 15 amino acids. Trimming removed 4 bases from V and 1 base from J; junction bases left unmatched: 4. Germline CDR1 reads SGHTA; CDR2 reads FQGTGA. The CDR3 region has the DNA TGTGCCAGCAGCTCCCAGCGGGGGCGCACAGATACGCAGTATTTT. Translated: CASSSQRGRTDTQYF.

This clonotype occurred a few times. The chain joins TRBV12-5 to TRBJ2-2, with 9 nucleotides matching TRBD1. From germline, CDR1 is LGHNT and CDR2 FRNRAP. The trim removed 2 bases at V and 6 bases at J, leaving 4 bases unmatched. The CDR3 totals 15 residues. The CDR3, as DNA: TGTGCTAGTGGTTTGCGACAGGGGGGCCCCGGGGAGCTGTTTTTT. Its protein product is CASGLRQGGPGELFF.

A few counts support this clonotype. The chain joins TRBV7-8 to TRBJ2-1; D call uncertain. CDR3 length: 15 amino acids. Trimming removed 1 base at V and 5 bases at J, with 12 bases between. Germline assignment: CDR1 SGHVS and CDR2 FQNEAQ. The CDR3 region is CASSLGLGFDNEQFF. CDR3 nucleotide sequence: TGTGCCAGCAGCTTAGGTTTGGGTTTCGACAATGAGCAGTTCTTC.

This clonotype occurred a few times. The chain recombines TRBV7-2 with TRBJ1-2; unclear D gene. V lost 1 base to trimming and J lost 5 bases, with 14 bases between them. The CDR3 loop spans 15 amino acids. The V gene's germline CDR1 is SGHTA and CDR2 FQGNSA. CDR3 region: CASSLDGEFGYGYTF. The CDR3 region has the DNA TGTGCCAGCAGCTTAGACGGGGAGTTCGGATATGGCTACACCTTC.

The CDR3 sequence is CASRSPDREFSEAFF. CDR3 in DNA: TGTGCCAGCAGGTCACCGGACAGGGAATTTTCTGAAGCTTTCTTT. The V and J genes are TRBV5-4 and TRBJ1-1, with 8 bases fitting TRBD1. The V and J ends lost 5 bases and 6 bases, in that order; junction bases with no gene match: 12. Germline assignment: CDR1 SGHNT and CDR2 YYREEE (reference sequence). The CDR3 sequence is 15 residues long.

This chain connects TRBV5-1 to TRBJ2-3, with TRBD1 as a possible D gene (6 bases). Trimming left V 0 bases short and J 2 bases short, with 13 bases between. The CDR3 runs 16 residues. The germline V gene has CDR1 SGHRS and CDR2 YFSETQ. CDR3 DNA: TGCGCCAGCAGCTTGGATGACAGGCAGGTCACAGATACGCAGTATTTT. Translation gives CASSLDDRQVTDTQYF.

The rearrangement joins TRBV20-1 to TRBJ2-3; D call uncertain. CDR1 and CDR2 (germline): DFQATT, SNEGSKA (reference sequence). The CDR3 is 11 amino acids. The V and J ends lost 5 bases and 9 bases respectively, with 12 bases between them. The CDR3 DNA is TGCAGTGCTGCCATAGCCGTAACGCAGTATTTT. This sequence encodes CSAAIAVTQYF.

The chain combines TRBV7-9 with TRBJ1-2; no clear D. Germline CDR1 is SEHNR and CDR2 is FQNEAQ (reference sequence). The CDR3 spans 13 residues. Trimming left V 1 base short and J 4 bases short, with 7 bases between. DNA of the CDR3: TGTGCCAGCAGCTTAGGACCTTCCTATGGCTACACCTTC. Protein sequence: CASSLGPSYGYTF. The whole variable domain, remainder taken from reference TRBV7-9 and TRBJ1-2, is DTGVSQNPRHKITKRGQNVTFRCDPISEHNRLYWYRQTLGQGPEFLTYFQNEAQLEKSRLLSDRFSAERPKGSFSTLEIQRTEQGDSAMYLCASSLGPSYGYTFGSGTRLTVV.

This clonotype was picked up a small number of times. CDR3 sequence reads: CASSLDTGGITGELFF. The CDR3 bases are TGTGCCAGCAGCTTAGACACGGGGGGAATCACCGGGGAGCTGTTTTTT. This sequence joins TRBV11-2 and TRBJ2-2, with TRBD2 matching over 7 bases. The germline V gene encodes CDR1 SGHAT and CDR2 FQNNGV. The V segment lost 0 bases and the J segment 4 bases; nucleotides outside the gene matches: 5. This CDR3 comprises 16 residues. Using reference TRBV11-2 and TRBJ2-2 for the parts outside the CDR3, the full variable domain is EAGVAQSPRYKIIEKRQSVAFWCNPISGHATLYWYQQILGQGPKLLIQFQNNGVVDDSQLPKDRFSAERLKGVDSTLKIQPAKLEDSAVYLCASSLDTGGITGELFFGEGSRLTVL.

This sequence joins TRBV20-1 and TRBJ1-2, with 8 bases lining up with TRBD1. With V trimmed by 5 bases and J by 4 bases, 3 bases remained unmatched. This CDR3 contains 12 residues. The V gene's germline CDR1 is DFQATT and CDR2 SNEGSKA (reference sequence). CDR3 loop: CSASGTGYGYTF. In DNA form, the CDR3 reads TGCAGTGCTTCCGGGACAGGCTATGGCTACACCTTC.

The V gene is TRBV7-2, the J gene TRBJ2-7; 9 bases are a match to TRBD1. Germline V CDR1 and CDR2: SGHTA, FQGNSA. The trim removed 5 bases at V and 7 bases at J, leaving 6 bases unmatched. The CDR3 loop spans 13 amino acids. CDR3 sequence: CASSAYRGQEQYV. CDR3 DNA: TGTGCCAGCAGCGCCTACAGGGGGCAAGAGCAGTACGTC.

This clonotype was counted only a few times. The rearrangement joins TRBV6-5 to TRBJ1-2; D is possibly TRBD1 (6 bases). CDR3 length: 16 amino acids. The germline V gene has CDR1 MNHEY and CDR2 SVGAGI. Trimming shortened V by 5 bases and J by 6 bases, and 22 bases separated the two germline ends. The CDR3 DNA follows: TGTGCCAGCAGTAGATTTATTGGGGGGGCACTCCATGGCTACACCTTC. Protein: CASSRFIGGALHGYTF.

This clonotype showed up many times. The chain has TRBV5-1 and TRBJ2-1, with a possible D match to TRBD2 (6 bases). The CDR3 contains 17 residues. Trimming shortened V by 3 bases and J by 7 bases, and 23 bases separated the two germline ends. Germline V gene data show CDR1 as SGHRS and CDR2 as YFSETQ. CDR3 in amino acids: CASSWPYVAEKLNEQFF. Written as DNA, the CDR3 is TGCGCCAGCAGCTGGCCCTATGTAGCGGAAAAGCTGAATGAGCAGTTCTTC.

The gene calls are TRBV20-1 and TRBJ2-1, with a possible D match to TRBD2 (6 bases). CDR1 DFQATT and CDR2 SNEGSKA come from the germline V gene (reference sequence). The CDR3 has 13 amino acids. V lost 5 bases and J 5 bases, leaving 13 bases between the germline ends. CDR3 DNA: TGCAGTGCTCTGGTTCGGGGGAACAATGAGCAGTTCTTC. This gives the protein CSALVRGNNEQFF.

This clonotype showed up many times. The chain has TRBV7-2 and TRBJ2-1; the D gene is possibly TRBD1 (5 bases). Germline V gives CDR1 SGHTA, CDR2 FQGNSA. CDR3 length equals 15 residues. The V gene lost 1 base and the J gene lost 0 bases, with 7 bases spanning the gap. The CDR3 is CASSLEGRSYNEQFF. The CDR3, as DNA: TGTGCCAGCAGCTTAGAGGGGCGCTCCTACAATGAGCAGTTCTTC.